These T cell receptor beta chains were read from a single sample in a study of Ad26.COV2.S vaccination and SARS-CoV-2 variants. Using immunoSEQ multiplex PCR, the repertoire was profiled, and TCRdb retains in-frame clones only, with some absent. Altogether 240,000 or so clones are present, around nine tenths being singletons, with the ten largest covering around 10%. The sequencing used peripheral blood, collected in a trial of Ad26.COV2.S vaccine versus placebo. The receptors here all came from a person aged 18-60 years who received the Ad26.COV2.S COVID-19 vaccine or a placebo. The CDR3 runs from the conserved cysteine through the conserved F or W. D genes are given only for firm matches. Only some rows state a clone size, as once, few, many or a class for expanded clones.

v_call: TRBV28; d_call: NA; clone_size: NA; j_call: TRBJ1-1; cdr3_nt: TGTGCCACCTTAGGGGGGTCGAACACTGAAGCTTTCTTT; cdr3_aa: CATLGGSNTEAFF
v_call: TRBV9; d_call: TRBD1; clone_size: NA; j_call: TRBJ2-1; cdr3_nt: TGTGCCAGCAGCCTTTTGGACAGGGTGAATGAGCAGTTCTTC; cdr3_aa: CASSLLDRVNEQFF
v_call: TRBV18; d_call: NA; clone_size: NA; j_call: TRBJ2-5; cdr3_nt: TGTGCCAGCTCACCCGGGCACCCAGAGACCCAGTACTTC; cdr3_aa: CASSPGHPETQYF
v_call: TRBV21-1; d_call: NA; clone_size: NA; j_call: TRBJ2-1; cdr3_nt: TGTGCCAGCAGCACCCCGGCAGGGGTCGGTCTCTACAATGAGCAGTTCTTC; cdr3_aa: CASSTPAGVGLYNEQFF
v_call: TRBV27; d_call: TRBD1; clone_size: NA; j_call: TRBJ1-5; cdr3_nt: TGTGCCAGCAGTCCTTGGACAGGGAATCAGCCCCAGCATTTT; cdr3_aa: CASSPWTGNQPQHF
v_call: TRBV9; d_call: NA; clone_size: NA; j_call: TRBJ1-2; cdr3_nt: TGTGCCAGCAGCGTCGGCAGCCTTAACTATGGCTACACCTTC; cdr3_aa: CASSVGSLNYGYTF
v_call: TRBV7-8; d_call: TRBD1; clone_size: NA; j_call: TRBJ1-3; cdr3_nt: TGTGCCAGCAGCCGGACAGGTAGCTCTGGAAACACCATATATTTT; cdr3_aa: CASSRTGSSGNTIYF
v_call: TRBV6-5; d_call: NA; clone_size: NA; j_call: TRBJ2-1; cdr3_nt: TGTGCCAGCAGTTATGTAGACAATGAGCAGTTCTTC; cdr3_aa: CASSYVDNEQFF
v_call: TRBV28; d_call: TRBD2; clone_size: NA; j_call: TRBJ2-3; cdr3_nt: TGTGCCAGCAGTATGCCTCCGGGACTAGCGGGAGCTAGCACAGATACGCAGTATTTT; cdr3_aa: CASSMPPGLAGASTDTQYF
v_call: TRBV2; d_call: NA; clone_size: NA; j_call: TRBJ2-5; cdr3_nt: TGTGCCAGCAGAAAGGACCGAATAGGGGAGACCCAGTACTTC; cdr3_aa: CASRKDRIGETQYF
v_call: TRBV3-1/TRBV3-2; d_call: TRBD1; clone_size: NA; j_call: TRBJ2-7; cdr3_nt: TGTGCCAGCAGCCAAGATGGGGTGACAGGGGAGTACTTC; cdr3_aa: CASSQDGVTGEYF
v_call: TRBV20-1; d_call: NA; clone_size: once; j_call: TRBJ2-3; cdr3_nt: TGCAGTGCTAGTACTCTCACAGATACGCAGTATTTT; cdr3_aa: CSASTLTDTQYF
v_call: TRBV9; d_call: NA; clone_size: NA; j_call: TRBJ1-2; cdr3_nt: TGTGCCAGCCGCCATCGGGCGGTCGATGGCTACACCTTC; cdr3_aa: CASRHRAVDGYTF
v_call: TRBV27; d_call: NA; clone_size: once; j_call: TRBJ2-5; cdr3_nt: TGTGCCAGCAGTTTACGCCCCCTCTCGCAGGCGGGGTGGGAGACCCAGTACTTC; cdr3_aa: CASSLRPLSQAGWETQYF
v_call: TRBV6-2/TRBV6-3; d_call: NA; clone_size: NA; j_call: TRBJ2-5; cdr3_nt: TGTGCCAGCAGTTACGGTTTTGGGGGGACCCAGTACTTC; cdr3_aa: CASSYGFGGTQYF
v_call: TRBV4-3; d_call: NA; clone_size: NA; j_call: TRBJ1-6; cdr3_nt: TGCGCCAGCAGCCAAGACAGGGGTTCACCCCTCCACTTT; cdr3_aa: CASSQDRGSPLHF
v_call: TRBV24-1; d_call: NA; clone_size: NA; j_call: TRBJ2-1; cdr3_nt: TGTGCCACCAGTGACTCAACTAGGGTCTCCTACAATGAGCAGTTCTTC; cdr3_aa: CATSDSTRVSYNEQFF
v_call: TRBV7-2; d_call: NA; clone_size: NA; j_call: TRBJ2-7; cdr3_nt: TGTACCAGCAGCTTACTGGCAGGCTCCCATCTGGGCGAGCAGTACTTC; cdr3_aa: CTSSLLAGSHLGEQYF
v_call: TRBV5-5; d_call: TRBD1; clone_size: NA; j_call: TRBJ1-6; cdr3_nt: TGTGCCAGCAGCTTGTTTGGGACAGAAGATTCACCCCTCCACTTT; cdr3_aa: CASSLFGTEDSPLHF
v_call: TRBV20-1; d_call: NA; clone_size: NA; j_call: TRBJ1-3; cdr3_nt: TGCAGTGCTAGTGAGGGTCCGAGCTCTGGAAACACCATATATTTT; cdr3_aa: CSASEGPSSGNTIYF
v_call: TRBV19; d_call: NA; clone_size: NA; j_call: TRBJ1-6; cdr3_nt: TGTGCCAGTAGGAACACAGGTCGGGGCAATTCACCCCTCCACTTT; cdr3_aa: CASRNTGRGNSPLHF
v_call: TRBV27; d_call: NA; clone_size: NA; j_call: TRBJ1-2; cdr3_nt: TGTGCCAGCAGTCCTCGACACCCCGCCGGTGGCTACACCTTC; cdr3_aa: CASSPRHPAGGYTF
v_call: TRBV7-9; d_call: TRBD2; clone_size: NA; j_call: TRBJ2-3; cdr3_nt: TGTGCCAGCAGCTTAGGAACCGGGACTAGCAAGTATTTT; cdr3_aa: CASSLGTGTSKYF
v_call: TRBV5-4; d_call: NA; clone_size: NA; j_call: TRBJ1-5; cdr3_nt: TGTGCCAGCAGCCTTCAGGGTACGAGCAATCAGCCCCAGCATTTT; cdr3_aa: CASSLQGTSNQPQHF
v_call: TRBV7-2; d_call: NA; clone_size: NA; j_call: TRBJ2-1; cdr3_nt: TGTGCCAGCAGCTTCCAAGGACCGGGGCGGGATGAGCAGTTCTTC; cdr3_aa: CASSFQGPGRDEQFF
v_call: TRBV27; d_call: TRBD2; clone_size: NA; j_call: TRBJ2-3; cdr3_nt: TGTGCCAGCAGTCCTCTTGGGGGTCTAGCGGGAGTATGGGGCACAGATACGCAGTATTTT; cdr3_aa: CASSPLGGLAGVWGTDTQYF
v_call: TRBV9; d_call: NA; clone_size: NA; j_call: TRBJ2-7; cdr3_nt: TGTGCCAGCAGCGTAGAAGGTAGGGGGGAGCAGTACTTC; cdr3_aa: CASSVEGRGEQYF
v_call: TRBV30; d_call: NA; clone_size: NA; j_call: TRBJ1-1; cdr3_nt: TGTGCCTGGAGATCCGGGGATTACACTGAAGCTTTCTTT; cdr3_aa: CAWRSGDYTEAFF
v_call: TRBV4-2; d_call: NA; clone_size: NA; j_call: TRBJ2-6; cdr3_nt: TGTGCCAGCAGCCAAGATGGAAGCTCTGGGGCCAACGTCCTGACTTTC; cdr3_aa: CASSQDGSSGANVLTF